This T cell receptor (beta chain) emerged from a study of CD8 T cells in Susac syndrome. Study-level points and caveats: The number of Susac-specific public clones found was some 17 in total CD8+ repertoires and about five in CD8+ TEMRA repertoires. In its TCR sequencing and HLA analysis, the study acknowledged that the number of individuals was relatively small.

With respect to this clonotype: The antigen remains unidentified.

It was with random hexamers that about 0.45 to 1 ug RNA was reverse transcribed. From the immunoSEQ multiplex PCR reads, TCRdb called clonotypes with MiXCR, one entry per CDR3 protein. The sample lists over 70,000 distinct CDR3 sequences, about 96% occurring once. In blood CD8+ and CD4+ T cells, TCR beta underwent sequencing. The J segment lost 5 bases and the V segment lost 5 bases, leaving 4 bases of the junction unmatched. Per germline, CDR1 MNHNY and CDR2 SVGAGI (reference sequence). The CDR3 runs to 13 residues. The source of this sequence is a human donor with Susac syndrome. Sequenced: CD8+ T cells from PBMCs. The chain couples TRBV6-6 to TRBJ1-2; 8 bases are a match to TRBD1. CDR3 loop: CASSPTGGYGYTF. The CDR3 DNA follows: TGTGCCAGCAGTCCTACAGGGGGATATGGCTACACCTTC.